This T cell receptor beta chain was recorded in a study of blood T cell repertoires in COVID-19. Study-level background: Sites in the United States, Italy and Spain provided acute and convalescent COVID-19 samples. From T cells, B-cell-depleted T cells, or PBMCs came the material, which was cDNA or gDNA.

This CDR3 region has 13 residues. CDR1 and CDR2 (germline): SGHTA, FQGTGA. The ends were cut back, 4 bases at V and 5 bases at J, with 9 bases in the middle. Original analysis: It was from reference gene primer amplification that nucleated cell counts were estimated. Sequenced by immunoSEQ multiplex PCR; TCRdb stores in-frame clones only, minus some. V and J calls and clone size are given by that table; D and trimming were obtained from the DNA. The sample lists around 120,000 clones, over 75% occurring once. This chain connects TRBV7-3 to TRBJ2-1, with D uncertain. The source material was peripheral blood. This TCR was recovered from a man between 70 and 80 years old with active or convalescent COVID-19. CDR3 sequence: CASSSHNNNEQFF. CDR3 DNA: TGTGCCAGCAGCTCCCACAATAACAATGAGCAGTTCTTC.